This T cell receptor beta chain was profiled in a study of read filtering for tumor transcriptome and immune sequencing. This clonotype has ten or more counts. Germline V gene sequence: CDR1 LNHDA, CDR2 SQIVND (reference sequence). The V gene lost 8 bases and the J gene lost 0 bases, with 8 bases spanning the gap. The CDR3 covers 13 residues. This library used about 400 ng RNA and molecular barcoded adaptors spanning alpha/delta and beta/gamma chains. TCRdb itself ran the reads through MiXCR, one entry per CDR3 protein. The table records about 46,000 distinct CDR3 sequences, around 21% of them present only once.

The clonotype originates from a donor at least 40 years old with multiple myeloma. The sequenced sample consisted of a population of CD138-negative cells sorted from bone marrow. This chain uses TRBV19 with TRBJ2-1; D unresolved. CDR3: CASAYNSYNEQFF. The DNA of the CDR3 is TGTGCCAGTGCTTACAACTCCTACAATGAGCAGTTCTTC.